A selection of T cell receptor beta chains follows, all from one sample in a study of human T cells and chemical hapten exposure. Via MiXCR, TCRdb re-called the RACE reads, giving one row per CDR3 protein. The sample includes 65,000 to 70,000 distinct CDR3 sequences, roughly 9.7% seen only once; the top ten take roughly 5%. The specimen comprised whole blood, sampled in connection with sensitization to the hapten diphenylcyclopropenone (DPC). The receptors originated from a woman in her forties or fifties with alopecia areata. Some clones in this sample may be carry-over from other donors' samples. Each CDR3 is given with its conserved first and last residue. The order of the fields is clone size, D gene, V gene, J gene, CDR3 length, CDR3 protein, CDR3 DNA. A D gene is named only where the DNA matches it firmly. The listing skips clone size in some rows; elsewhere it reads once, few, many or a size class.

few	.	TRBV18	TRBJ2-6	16	CASSPVSYSGANVLTF	TGTGCCAGCTCACCAGTTAGTTACTCTGGGGCCAACGTCCTGACTTTC
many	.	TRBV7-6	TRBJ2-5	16	CASSLRTYRDQETQYF	TGTGCCAGCAGCCTGCGGACATATCGAGACCAAGAGACCCAGTACTTC
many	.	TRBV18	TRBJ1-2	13	CASSPPRERGYTF	TGTGCCAGCTCACCACCACGGGAGCGGGGCTACACCTTC
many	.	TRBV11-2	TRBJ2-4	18	CASSSHTYGTVFSNIQYF	TGTGCCAGCAGCTCCCACACCTACGGGACGGTCTTTAGTAACATTCAGTACTTC
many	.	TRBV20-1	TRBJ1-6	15	CSARVPGFYNSPLHF	TGCAGTGCTAGAGTCCCGGGCTTTTATAATTCACCCCTCCACTTT
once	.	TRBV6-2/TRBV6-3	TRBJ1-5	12	CASSYSTQPQHF	TGTGCCAGCAGTTACTCGACTCAGCCCCAGCATTTT
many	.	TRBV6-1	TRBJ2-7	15	CASSDQPSSSYEQYF	TGTGCCAGCAGTGATCAGCCTTCGAGCTCCTACGAGCAGTACTTC
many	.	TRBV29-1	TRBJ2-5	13	CSVGGWGQETQYF	TGCAGCGTTGGCGGTTGGGGTCAAGAGACCCAGTACTTC
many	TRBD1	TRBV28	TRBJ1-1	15	CASSPPDRVYTEAFF	TGTGCCAGCAGTCCCCCGGACAGGGTGTACACTGAAGCTTTCTTT
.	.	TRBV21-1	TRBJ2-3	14	CASSGSLLTDTQYF	TGTGCCAGCAGCGGGAGTCTACTCACAGATACGCAGTATTTT
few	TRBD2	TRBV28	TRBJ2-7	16	CASSLGTSGRAYEQYF	TGTGCCAGCAGTTTAGGGACTAGCGGGAGGGCCTACGAGCAGTACTTC
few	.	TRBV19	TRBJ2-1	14	CASGTGSSYNEQFF	TGTGCCAGTGGTACAGGGAGCTCCTACAATGAGCAGTTCTTC
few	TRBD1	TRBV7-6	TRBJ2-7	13	CASSLSRDSEQYF	TGTGCCAGCAGCCTCTCCCGGGACAGCGAGCAGTACTTC
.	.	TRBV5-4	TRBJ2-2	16	CASSLIGTPVTGELFF	TGTGCCAGCAGCTTGATTGGGACACCCGTCACCGGGGAGCTGTTTTTT
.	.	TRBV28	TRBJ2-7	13	CASSAGPPYEQYF	TGTGCCAGCAGTGCCGGGCCTCCCTACGAGCAGTACTTC
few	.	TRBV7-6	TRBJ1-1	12	CASSLESTEAFF	TGTGCCAGCAGCTTAGAGTCCACTGAAGCTTTCTTT
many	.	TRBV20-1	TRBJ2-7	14	CSAQERGRSYEQYF	TGCAGTGCTCAGGAGAGAGGGAGGTCCTACGAGCAGTACTTC
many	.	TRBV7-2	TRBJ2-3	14	CASSPGSRTNTQYF	TGTGCCAGCAGCCCCGGATCACGCACGAATACGCAGTATTTT
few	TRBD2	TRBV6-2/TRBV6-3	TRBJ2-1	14	CASSYGGAYNEQFF	TGTGCCAGCAGTTACGGGGGGGCCTACAATGAGCAGTTCTTC
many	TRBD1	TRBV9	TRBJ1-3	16	CASSVAQGASGNTIYF	TGTGCCAGCAGCGTAGCACAGGGGGCGTCTGGAAACACCATATATTTT
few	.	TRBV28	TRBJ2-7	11	CASSGGNEQHF	TGTGCCAGCAGTGGCGGGAACGAGCAGCACTTC
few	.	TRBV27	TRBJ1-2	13	CASSLLRGDGYTF	TGTGCCAGCAGTTTACTCAGGGGCGATGGCTACACCTTC
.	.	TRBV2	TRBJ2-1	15	CASSEALVVRDEQFF	TGTGCCAGCAGTGAAGCGCTTGTTGTTCGGGATGAGCAGTTCTTC
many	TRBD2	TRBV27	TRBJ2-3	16	CASSLWSGTITDTQYF	TGTGCCAGCAGTTTATGGTCCGGGACTATCACAGATACGCAGTATTTT
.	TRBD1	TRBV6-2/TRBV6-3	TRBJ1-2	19	CASSTTGTGTVGANYGYTF	TGTGCCAGCAGTACTACCGGGACAGGGACAGTCGGAGCTAACTATGGCTACACCTTC
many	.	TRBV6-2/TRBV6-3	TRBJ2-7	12	CASSMTLYEQYF	TGTGCCAGCAGCATGACCCTCTACGAGCAGTACTTC
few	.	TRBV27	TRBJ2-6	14	CASNRTPGANVLTF	TGTGCCAGCAACCGCACCCCTGGGGCCAACGTCCTGACTTTC
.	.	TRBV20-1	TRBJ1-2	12	CSARDGRYGYTF	TGCAGTGCTAGGGACGGACGATATGGCTACACCTTC
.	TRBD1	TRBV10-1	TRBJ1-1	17	CASSEWDRGRGATEAFF	TGCGCCAGCAGTGAGTGGGACAGGGGCCGAGGTGCCACTGAAGCTTTCTTT
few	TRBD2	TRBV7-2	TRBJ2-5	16	CASSPSRTSLKETQYF	TGTGCCAGCAGCCCTTCGCGGACTAGCCTAAAAGAGACCCAGTACTTC
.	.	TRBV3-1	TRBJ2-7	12	CASSQAQGEQYF	TGTGCCAGCAGCCAAGCACAGGGCGAGCAGTACTTC
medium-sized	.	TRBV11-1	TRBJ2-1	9	CASSYRDSF	TGTGCCAGCAGCTACAGGGACTCGTTC
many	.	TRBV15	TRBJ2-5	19	CATSGFPPQGHEYQETQYF	TGTGCCACCAGCGGATTTCCTCCCCAAGGACATGAGTACCAAGAGACCCAGTACTTC
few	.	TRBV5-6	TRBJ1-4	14	CASSSRGRNEKLFF	TGTGCCAGCTCCTCAAGAGGGCGCAACGAAAAACTGTTTTTT
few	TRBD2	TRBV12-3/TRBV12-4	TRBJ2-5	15	CASSGSGRHQETQYF	TGTGCCAGCAGTGGTAGCGGGAGGCATCAAGAGACCCAGTACTTC
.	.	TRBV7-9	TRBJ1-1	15	CASSPPLGPNTEAFF	TGTGCCAGCAGCCCCCCCCTGGGCCCAAACACTGAAGCTTTCTTT
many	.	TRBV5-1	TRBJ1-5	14	CASREGPSNQPQHF	TGCGCCAGCAGGGAGGGGCCGAGCAATCAGCCCCAGCATTTT
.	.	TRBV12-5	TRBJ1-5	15	CASGSGTLGGQPQHF	TGTGCTAGTGGATCCGGGACCCTTGGAGGTCAGCCCCAGCATTTT
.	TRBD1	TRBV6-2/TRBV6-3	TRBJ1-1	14	CASRPNRGGTEAFF	TGTGCCAGCAGGCCGAACAGGGGCGGCACTGAAGCTTTCTTT
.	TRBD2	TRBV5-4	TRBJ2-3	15	CASSQQREVSDTQYF	TGTGCCAGCAGCCAGCAGCGGGAGGTGTCAGATACGCAGTATTTT
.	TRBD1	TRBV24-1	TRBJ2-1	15	CATSETGQGMDEQFF	TGTGCCACCAGTGAGACGGGACAGGGGATGGATGAGCAGTTCTTC
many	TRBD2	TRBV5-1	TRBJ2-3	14	CASSFGGSIDTQYF	TGCGCCAGCAGCTTCGGCGGGAGTATAGATACGCAGTATTTT
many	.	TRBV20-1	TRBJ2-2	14	CSARIRGNTGELFF	TGCAGTGCTAGGATCAGGGGGAACACCGGGGAGCTGTTTTTT
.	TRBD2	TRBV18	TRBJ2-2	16	CASSASVTSVTGELFF	TGTGCCAGCTCTGCTTCTGTCACTAGCGTCACCGGGGAGCTGTTTTTT
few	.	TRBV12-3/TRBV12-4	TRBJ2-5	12	CASITESGTQYF	TGTGCCAGCATCACGGAGTCGGGGACCCAGTACTTC
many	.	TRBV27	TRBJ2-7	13	CASSLSRIYEQYF	TGTGCCAGCAGTTTATCTAGAATCTACGAGCAGTACTTC
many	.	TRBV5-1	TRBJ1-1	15	CASSSGDYIGTEAFF	TGCGCCAGCAGCTCAGGAGATTACATCGGCACTGAAGCTTTCTTT
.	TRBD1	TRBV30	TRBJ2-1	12	CAGDRGPAEQFF	TGTGCCGGGGACAGGGGGCCCGCGGAGCAGTTCTTC
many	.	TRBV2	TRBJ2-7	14	CASKGGRASYEQYF	TGTGCCAGTAAGGGGGGCAGGGCCTCCTACGAGCAGTACTTC